This section outlines one T cell receptor (beta chain) sequence together with its context. This CDR3 is built from 12 residues. CDR1 and CDR2 (germline): MNHEY, SVGAGI. V lost 6 bases, J lost 2 bases, and 7 bases lay in between. Sequencing was performed with immunoSEQ multiplex PCR; in TCRdb, only in-frame clones are kept and a portion is missing. The table shows approximately 92,000 clones, with approximately 93% occurring only once. This entry comes from a study of control samples from healthy donors and cancer patients. This chain uses TRBV6-5 with TRBJ1-1; D gene uncertain. This clonotype originated in a woman younger than 45 in good health. Material for sequencing was blood. The CDR3 spells CASSPVNTEAFF. Here the CDR3 DNA reads TGTGCCAGCAGCCCCGTAAACACTGAAGCTTTCTTT.